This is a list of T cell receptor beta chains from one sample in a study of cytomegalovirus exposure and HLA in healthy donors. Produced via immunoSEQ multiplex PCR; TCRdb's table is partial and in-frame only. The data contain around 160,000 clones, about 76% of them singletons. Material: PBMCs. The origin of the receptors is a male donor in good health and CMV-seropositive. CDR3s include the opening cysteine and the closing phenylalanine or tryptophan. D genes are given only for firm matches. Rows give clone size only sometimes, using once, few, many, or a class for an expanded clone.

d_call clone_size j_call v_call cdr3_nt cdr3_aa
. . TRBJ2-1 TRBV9 TGTGCCAGCAGCGTAGGAGCGGCATACAATGAGCAGTTCTTC CASSVGAAYNEQFF
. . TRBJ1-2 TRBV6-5 TGTGCCAGCAGTCCACCTAGGGGGGGCCATGGCTACACCTTC CASSPPRGGHGYTF
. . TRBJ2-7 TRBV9 TGTGCCAGCAGCGCCCGGGACAACTCCTACGAGCAGTACTTC CASSARDNSYEQYF
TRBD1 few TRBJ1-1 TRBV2 TGTGCCAGCAGTGAAGGGACAGGGATCACTGAAGCTTTCTTT CASSEGTGITEAFF
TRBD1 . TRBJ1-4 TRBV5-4 TGTGCCGGCCAGGGACAGGGTGATGAAAAACTGTTTTTT CAGQGQGDEKLFF
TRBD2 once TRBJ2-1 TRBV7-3 TGTGCCAGCAGCCCAAGCGGGGGGATATTGGGCGAGCAGTTCTTC CASSPSGGILGEQFF
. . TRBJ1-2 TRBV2 TGTGCCAGCAGTGAAAACAGCCACTATGGCTACACCTTC CASSENSHYGYTF
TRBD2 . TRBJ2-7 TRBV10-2 TGCGCCAGCAGTGACGGACGGGGGGGGACATCCCCCTACGAGCAGTACTTC CASSDGRGGTSPYEQYF
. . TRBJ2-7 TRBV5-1 TGCGCCAGCAGCTTGGCAGGCAACGAGCAGTACTTC CASSLAGNEQYF
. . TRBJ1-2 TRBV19 TGTGCCACCCGCCTGAGTGGTGGCTACACCTTC CATRLSGGYTF
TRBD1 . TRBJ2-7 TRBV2 TGTGCCAGCAGGGGCTTCTGGACAGGGGGCCAATACGAGCAGTACTTC CASRGFWTGGQYEQYF
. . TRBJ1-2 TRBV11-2 TGTGCCAGCAGCACAGACCCGATCTATGGCTACACCTTC CASSTDPIYGYTF
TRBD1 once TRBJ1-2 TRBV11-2 TGTGCCAGCAGCCCCACTGGGCGACAGGGAATCTTCCGGGGGTACACCTTC CASSPTGRQGIFRGYTF
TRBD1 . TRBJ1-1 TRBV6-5 TGTGCCAGCAGGGGGACAGGGGTGAACACTGAAGCTTTCTTT CASRGTGVNTEAFF
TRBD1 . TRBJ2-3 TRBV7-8 TGTGCCAGCAGCGAGGACAGGGGGTCCGCCACAGATACGCAGTATTTT CASSEDRGSATDTQYF